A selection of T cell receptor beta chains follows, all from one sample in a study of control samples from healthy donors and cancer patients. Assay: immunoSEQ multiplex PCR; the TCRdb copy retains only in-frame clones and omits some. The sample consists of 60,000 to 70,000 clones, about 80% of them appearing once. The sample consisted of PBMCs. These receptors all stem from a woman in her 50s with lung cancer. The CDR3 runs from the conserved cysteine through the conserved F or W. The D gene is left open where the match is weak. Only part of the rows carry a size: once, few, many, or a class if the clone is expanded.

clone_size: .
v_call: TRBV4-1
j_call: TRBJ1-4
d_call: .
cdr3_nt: TGCGCCAGCACCAAAGAGGGAGGGGGAGGAAAACTGTTTTTT
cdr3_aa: CASTKEGGGGKLFF

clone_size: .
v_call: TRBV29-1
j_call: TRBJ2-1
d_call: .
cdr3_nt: TGCAGCGTTGATGGTGACTACAATGAGCAGTTCTTC
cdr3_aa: CSVDGDYNEQFF

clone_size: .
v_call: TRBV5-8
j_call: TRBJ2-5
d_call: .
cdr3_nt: TGTGCCAGCAGCTTGGGTCAAGATATCGAAGAGACCCAGTACTTC
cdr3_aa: CASSLGQDIEETQYF

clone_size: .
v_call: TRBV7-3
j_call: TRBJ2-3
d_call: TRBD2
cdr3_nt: TGTGCCAGCAGCTTGCTAGCGGGCACAGATACGCAGTATTTT
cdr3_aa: CASSLLAGTDTQYF

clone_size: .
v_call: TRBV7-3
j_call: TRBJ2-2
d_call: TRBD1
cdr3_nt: TGTGCCAGCAGCCCTGGGACAGGGGACACCGGGGAGCTGTTTTTT
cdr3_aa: CASSPGTGDTGELFF

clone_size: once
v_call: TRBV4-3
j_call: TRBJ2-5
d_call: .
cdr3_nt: TGCGCCAGCAGCCAAGATCGGCAGAGACCAAGGGAGACCCAGTACTTC
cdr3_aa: CASSQDRQRPRETQYF

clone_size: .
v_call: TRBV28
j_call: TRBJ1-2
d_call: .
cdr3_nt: TGTGCCAGCAGTTTCCGGGAAGGCTACACCTTC
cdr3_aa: CASSFREGYTF

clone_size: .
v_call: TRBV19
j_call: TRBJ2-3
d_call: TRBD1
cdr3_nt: TGTGCCAGTAGTATCTCCGGGACAGGAGTCCGCACAGATACGCAGTATTTT
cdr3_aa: CASSISGTGVRTDTQYF

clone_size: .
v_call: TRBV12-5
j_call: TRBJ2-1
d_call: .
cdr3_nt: TGTGCTAGTGGTTTGGTGATGGTGGGGGTAAACAATGAGCAGTTCTTC
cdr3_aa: CASGLVMVGVNNEQFF

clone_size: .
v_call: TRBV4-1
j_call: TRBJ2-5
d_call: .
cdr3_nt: TGCGCCAGCAGCCAGAGGGTGGGAGAGACCCAGTACTTC
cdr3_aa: CASSQRVGETQYF

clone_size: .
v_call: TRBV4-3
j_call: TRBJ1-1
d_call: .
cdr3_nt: TGCGCCAGCAGCCAAGTGAGGGCGCAGGATGAAGCTTTCTTT
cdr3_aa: CASSQVRAQDEAFF

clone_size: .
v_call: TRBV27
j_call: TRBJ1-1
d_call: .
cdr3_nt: TGTGCCAGCAGTTTATCGGGACTGCAGAACACTGAAGCTTTCTTT
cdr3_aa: CASSLSGLQNTEAFF

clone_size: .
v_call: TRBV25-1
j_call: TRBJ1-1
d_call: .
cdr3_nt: TGTGCCAGCACAGACAGGTCGAGCACTGAAGCTTTCTTT
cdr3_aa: CASTDRSSTEAFF

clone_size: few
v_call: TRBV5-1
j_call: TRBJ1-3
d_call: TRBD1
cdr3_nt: TGCGCCAGCAGCTTGGGGACAGGGAATGTAAACACCATATATTTT
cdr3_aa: CASSLGTGNVNTIYF

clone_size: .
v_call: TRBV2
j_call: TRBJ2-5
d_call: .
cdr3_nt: TGTGCCAGCACTCAGGAAGGGGGTCTACAAGAGACCCAGTACTTC
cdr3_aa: CASTQEGGLQETQYF

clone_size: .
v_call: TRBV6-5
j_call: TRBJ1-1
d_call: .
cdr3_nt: TGTGCCAGCAGTTACGGACGATCTAACACTGAAGCTTTCTTT
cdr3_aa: CASSYGRSNTEAFF

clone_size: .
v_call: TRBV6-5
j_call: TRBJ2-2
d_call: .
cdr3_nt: TGTGCCAGCAGTTACATCTCCGGGGAGCTGTTTTTT
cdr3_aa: CASSYISGELFF

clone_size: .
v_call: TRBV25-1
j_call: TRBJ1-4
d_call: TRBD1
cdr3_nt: TGTGCCAGCAGTGATCTTCTTACAGGGGAGAATGAAAAACTGTTTTTT
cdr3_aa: CASSDLLTGENEKLFF

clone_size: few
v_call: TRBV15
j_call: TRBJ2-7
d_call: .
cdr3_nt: TGTGCCACCAGCAGAGATGGGAGAGGGGCCCTCTCCTACGAGCAGTACTTC
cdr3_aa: CATSRDGRGALSYEQYF

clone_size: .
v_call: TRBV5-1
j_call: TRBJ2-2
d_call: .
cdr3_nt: TGCGCCAGCAGGTCAGGAGCTGCGAACACCGGGGAGCTGTTTTTT
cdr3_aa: CASRSGAANTGELFF

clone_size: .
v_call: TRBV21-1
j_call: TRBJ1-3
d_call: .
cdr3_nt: TGTGCCAGCCCTCTGAGTAGTATCTCTGGAAACACCATATATTTT
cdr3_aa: CASPLSSISGNTIYF

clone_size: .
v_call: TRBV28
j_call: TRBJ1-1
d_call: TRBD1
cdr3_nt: TGTGCCAGCACCCCTCTCCCGGGACAGGCCAAGAACACTGAAGCTTTCTTT
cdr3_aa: CASTPLPGQAKNTEAFF

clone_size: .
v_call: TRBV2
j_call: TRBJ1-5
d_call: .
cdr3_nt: TGTGCCAGCAGCGTCTGGGGGGATCAGCCCCAGCATTTT
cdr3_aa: CASSVWGDQPQHF

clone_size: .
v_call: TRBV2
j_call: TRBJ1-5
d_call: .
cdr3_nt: TGTGCCAGCAGTGAAACCGGACGGAATCAGCCCCAGCATTTT
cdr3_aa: CASSETGRNQPQHF

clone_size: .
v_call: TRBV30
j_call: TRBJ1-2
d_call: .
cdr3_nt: TGTGCCTGGGTCGAACAGGGTTTAGCTGGCTACACCTTC
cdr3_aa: CAWVEQGLAGYTF

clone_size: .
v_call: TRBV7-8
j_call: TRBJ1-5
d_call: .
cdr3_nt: TGTGCCAGCAGCTTTCTTGAGGGTTTCAATCAGCCCCAGCATTTT
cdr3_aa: CASSFLEGFNQPQHF

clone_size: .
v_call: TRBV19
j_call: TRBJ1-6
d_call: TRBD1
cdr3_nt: TGTGCCAGTAGTCCGACAGGGGGCAATTATTCACCCCTCCACTTT
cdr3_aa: CASSPTGGNYSPLHF

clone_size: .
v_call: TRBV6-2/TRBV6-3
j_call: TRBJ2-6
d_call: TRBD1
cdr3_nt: TGTGCCAGCAGTACGGACAGGGGGCTCAGGGGGGCCAACGTCCTGACTTTC
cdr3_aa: CASSTDRGLRGANVLTF

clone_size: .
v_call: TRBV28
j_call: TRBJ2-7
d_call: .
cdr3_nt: TGTGCCAGCACCGCCGGCCCCTACGAGCAGTACTTC
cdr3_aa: CASTAGPYEQYF

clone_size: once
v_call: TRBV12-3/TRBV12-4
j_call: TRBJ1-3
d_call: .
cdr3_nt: TGTGCCAGCAGACAGGGACTAGGAAACACCATATATTTT
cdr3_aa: CASRQGLGNTIYF